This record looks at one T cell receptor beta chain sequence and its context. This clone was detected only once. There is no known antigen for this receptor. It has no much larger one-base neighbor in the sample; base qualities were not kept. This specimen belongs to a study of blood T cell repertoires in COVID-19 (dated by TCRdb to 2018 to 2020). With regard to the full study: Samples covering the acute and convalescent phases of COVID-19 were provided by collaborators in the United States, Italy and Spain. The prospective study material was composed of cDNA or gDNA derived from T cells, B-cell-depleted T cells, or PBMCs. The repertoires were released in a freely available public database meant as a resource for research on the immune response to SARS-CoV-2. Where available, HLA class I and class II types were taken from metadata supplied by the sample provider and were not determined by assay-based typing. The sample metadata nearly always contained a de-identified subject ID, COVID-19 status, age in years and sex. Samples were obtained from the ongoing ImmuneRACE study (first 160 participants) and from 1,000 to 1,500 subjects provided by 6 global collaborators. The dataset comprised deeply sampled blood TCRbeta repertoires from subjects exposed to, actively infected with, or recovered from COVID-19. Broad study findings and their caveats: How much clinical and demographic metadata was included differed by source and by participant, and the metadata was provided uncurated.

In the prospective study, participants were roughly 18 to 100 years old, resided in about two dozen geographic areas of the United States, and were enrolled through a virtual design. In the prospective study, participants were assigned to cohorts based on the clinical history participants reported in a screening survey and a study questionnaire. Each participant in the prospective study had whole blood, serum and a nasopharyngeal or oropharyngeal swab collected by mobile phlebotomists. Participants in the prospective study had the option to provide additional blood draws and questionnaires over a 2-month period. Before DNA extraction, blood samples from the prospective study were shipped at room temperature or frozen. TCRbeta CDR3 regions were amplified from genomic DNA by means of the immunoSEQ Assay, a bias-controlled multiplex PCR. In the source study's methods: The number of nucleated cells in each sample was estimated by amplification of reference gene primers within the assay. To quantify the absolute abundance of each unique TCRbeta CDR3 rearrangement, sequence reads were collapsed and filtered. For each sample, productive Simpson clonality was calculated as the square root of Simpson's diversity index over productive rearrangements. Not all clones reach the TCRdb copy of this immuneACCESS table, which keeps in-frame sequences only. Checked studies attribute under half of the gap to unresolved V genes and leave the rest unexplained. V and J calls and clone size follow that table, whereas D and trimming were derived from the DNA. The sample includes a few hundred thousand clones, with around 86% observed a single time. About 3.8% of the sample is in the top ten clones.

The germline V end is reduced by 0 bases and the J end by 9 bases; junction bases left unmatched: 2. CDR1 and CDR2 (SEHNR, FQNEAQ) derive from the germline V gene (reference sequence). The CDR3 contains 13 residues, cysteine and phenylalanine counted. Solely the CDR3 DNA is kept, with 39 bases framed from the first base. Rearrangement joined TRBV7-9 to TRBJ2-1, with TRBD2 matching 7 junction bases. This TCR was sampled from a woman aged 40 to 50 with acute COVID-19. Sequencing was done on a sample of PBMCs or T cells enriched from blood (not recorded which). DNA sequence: TGTGCCAGCAGCTTAGCGGGAGGGCTTGAGCAGTTCTTC. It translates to CASSLAGGLEQFF.